Included here is one T cell receptor beta chain sequence, with context. The target antigen is unknown. The sample comes from a study of T cell responses to AZD1222 COVID-19 vaccine. Regarding the study as a whole: Researchers report vaccine-associated CD4 TCRs spanning spike, with dominance at 160-218 and 743-854.

CDR1 and CDR2 from the germline V gene are LGHNA and YNFKEQ. The V and J ends lost 0 bases and 2 bases respectively, with 10 bases between them. This CDR3 contains 15 residues. Libraries were prepared by immunoSEQ multiplex PCR; TCRdb keeps only in-frame clonotypes and omits some of them. The sample has approximately 61,000 clones; 81% are singletons. This sample comprised peripheral blood, obtained 28 days after the second AZD1222 dose. This receptor was identified in an adult who received the AZD1222 COVID-19 vaccine. The J gene is TRBJ1-2, the V gene TRBV4-2; D may be TRBD1 (5 bases). CDR3 sequence reads: CASSQEFPGNYGYTF. The CDR3 nucleotides are TGTGCCAGCAGCCAAGAATTTCCAGGGAACTATGGCTACACCTTC.